This TCR beta chain was captured by sequencing in a study of cytomegalovirus exposure and HLA in healthy donors. On the study more broadly: The approximately 680 first-cohort repertoires and the 130 or so validation repertoires shared the same platform, a later analysis reported. Study results and limitations: The tendency of first-cohort TCR clusters to co-occur in the roughly 120 validation repertoires was identified by a subsequent analysis. Researchers catalogued around 150 TCR beta chains as cytomegalovirus-associated.

TCRdb keeps only in-frame clones here, not all; method: immunoSEQ multiplex PCR. The data contain around 130,000 clones, 85% to 90% of them singletons. Germline values: CDR1 SGHVS, CDR2 FQNEAQ. The CDR3 loop spans 12 amino acids. With V trimmed by 5 bases and J by 11 bases, 5 bases remained unmatched. A word on this clone: The antigen is undetermined.

J is TRBJ1-4 and V is TRBV7-8, with TRBD1 matching 7 bases. This receptor was taken from a woman aged 25 to 39 in good health and CMV-seronegative. The sequencing sample was made of PBMCs. CDR3 amino acids: CASSPLQGKLFF. The CDR3 nucleotides are TGTGCCAGCAGCCCCCTACAGGGGAAACTGTTTTTT.